This T cell receptor beta chain was recorded in a study of patients and donors after allogeneic stem cell transplantation (dated by TCRdb to 2020 to 2021). V is shortened by 2 bases, J by 5 bases, and the region joining them spans 18 bases. Measured from the cysteine to the phenylalanine, the CDR3 is 16 residues long. Only CDR3 DNA is held: 48 bases, read in frame from base 1. Per the germline V gene, SGDLS is the CDR1 and YYNGEE is the CDR2. This clonotype was detected only a few times. There is no known antigen for this receptor. No clone much larger than this one lies a single base away; base qualities are absent. Library generation was performed with RT-PCR. Sequencer: NextSeq 550. The raw public data were reprocessed by TCRdb itself: fastp quality trimming at Q25, MiXCR clonotype calling, in-frame beta chains only. Duplicate CDR3 protein sequences are folded into a single record with the most common DNA and genes. In all, the sample holds 920,000 or so distinct CDR3 sequences, and more than 15% of those were seen once. The ten most abundant clones make up roughly 6% of the sample.

This sequence was found in a human donor who was either an allogeneic HSCT recipient or a stem cell or donor lymphocyte infusion donor (not recorded which). It is not recorded whose cells these are; they may come from a transplant donor. The chain joins TRBV9 to TRBJ2-3; matching of 6 bases hints at TRBD1 as the D gene. Material for sequencing was blood, either unsorted or a sorted T cell fraction (not recorded which). This receptor has the CDR3 CASSVRDTLYRDTQYF. The DNA sequence is TGTGCCAGCAGCGTCCGGGACACCCTTTACAGAGATACGCAGTATTTT.